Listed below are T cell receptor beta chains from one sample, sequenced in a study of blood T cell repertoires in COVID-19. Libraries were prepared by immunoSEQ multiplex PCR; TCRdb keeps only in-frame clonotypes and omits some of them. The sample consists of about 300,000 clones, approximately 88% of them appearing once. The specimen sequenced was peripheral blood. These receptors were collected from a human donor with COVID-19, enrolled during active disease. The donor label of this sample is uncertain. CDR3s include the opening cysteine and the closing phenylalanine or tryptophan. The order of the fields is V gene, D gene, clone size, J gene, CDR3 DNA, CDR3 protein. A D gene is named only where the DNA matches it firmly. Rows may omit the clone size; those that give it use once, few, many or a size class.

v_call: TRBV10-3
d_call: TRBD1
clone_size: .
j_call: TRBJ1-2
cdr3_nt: TGTGCCATCAGTGAGTCGAGAAACAGGGGGCGCGACTATGGCTACACCTTC
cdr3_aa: CAISESRNRGRDYGYTF

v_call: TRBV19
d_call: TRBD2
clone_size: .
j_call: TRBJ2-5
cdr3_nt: TGTGCCAGTAGTCCTTCTCGACTAGCTTCGGGGACCCAGTACTTC
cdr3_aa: CASSPSRLASGTQYF

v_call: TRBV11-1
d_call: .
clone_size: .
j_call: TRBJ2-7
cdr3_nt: TGTGCCAGCAGCTGGGCGTCGGGCAGGGCCTCCTACGAGCAGTACTTC
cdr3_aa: CASSWASGRASYEQYF

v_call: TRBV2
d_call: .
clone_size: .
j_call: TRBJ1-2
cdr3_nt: TGTGCCAGCACCAAGGACAGAACTAACTATGGCTACACCTTC
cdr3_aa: CASTKDRTNYGYTF

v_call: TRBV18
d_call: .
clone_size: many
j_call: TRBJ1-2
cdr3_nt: TGTGCCAGCTCACCACCGTCCAGGGTAAATGGCTACACCTTC
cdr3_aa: CASSPPSRVNGYTF

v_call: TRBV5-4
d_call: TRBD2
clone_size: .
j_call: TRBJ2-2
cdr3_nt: TGTGCCAGCAGCCAAGGGACTAGCAGGGCCACCGGGGAGCTGTTTTTT
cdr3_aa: CASSQGTSRATGELFF

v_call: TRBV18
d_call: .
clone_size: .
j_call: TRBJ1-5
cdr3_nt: TGTGCCAGCTCACCACCGGCAGTCTATAGCGATCAGCCCCAGCATTTT
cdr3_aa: CASSPPAVYSDQPQHF

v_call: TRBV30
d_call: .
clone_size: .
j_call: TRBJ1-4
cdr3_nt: TGTGCCTGGAGTCTTCAGGGTGACGAAAAACTGTTTTTT
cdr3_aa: CAWSLQGDEKLFF

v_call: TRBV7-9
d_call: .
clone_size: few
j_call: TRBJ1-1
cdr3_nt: TGTGCCAGCAGCTTAGTCGAGCCTGAAGCTTTCTTT
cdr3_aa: CASSLVEPEAFF

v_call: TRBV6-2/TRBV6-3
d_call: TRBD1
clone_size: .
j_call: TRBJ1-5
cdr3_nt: TGTGCCAGCAGTTACCAGGGGACAGGGATCGGCAATCAGCCCCAGCATTTT
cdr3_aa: CASSYQGTGIGNQPQHF

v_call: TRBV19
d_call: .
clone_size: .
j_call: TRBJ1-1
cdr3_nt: TGTGCCAGTAGTCCGCAGGTGTCTAACACTGAAGCTTTCTTT
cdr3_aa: CASSPQVSNTEAFF

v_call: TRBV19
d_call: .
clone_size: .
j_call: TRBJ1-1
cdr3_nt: TGTGCCAGTAGTATAGACACTCTCGGGAACACTGAAGCTTTCTTT
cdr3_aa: CASSIDTLGNTEAFF